Below are 19 T cell receptor beta chains sequenced from a single sample in a study of T cell repertoires in cytomegalovirus infection. Via MiXCR, TCRdb re-called the reads, giving one row per CDR3 protein. The sample records some 560,000 distinct CDR3 sequences, roughly 42% being singletons. The antigens for these receptors are not known. The sample in question was cultured PBMCs, obtained from culture after CMV antigen stimulation. The receptors shown here come from a human donor in good health (CMV status not recorded). Some clones in this sample may be carry-over from other donors' samples.

The V and J genes are TRBV12-3 or TRBV12-4 and TRBJ2-3, with a tentative D call TRBD1 (6 bases). The CDR3 consists of 16 residues. With 6 bases removed from V and 5 bases from J, the gap between germline ends came to 21 bases. The DNA of the CDR3 is TGTGCCAGCAGCCGTAACAGGGTACCGGGAAAAGATACGCAGTATTTT. It yields the protein CASSRNRVPGKDTQYF.

The chain's CDR3 is CASSSQRTNQPQHF. The CDR3 nucleotides are TGTGCCAGCAGTTCTCAGCGAACCAATCAGCCCCAGCATTTT. The chain combines TRBV6-6 with TRBJ1-5; D ambiguous. Trimming left V 4 bases short and J 3 bases short, with 10 bases between. In germline, CDR1 is MNHNY, CDR2 SVGAGI (reference sequence). The CDR3 contains 14 residues.

The V and J genes are TRBV7-6 and TRBJ2-2; tentative D call: TRBD1 (5 bases). V lost 4 bases, J lost 0 bases, and 15 bases lay in between. CDR1 is SGHVS, CDR2 FNYEAQ, per germline. The CDR3 is 17 amino acids. The CDR3 coding sequence is TGTGCCAGCAGCTCTCCGGCCCCGACAGCGAACACCGGGGAGCTGTTTTTT. This sequence encodes CASSSPAPTANTGELFF.

This clonotype has a count of ten or more. As DNA, the CDR3 is TGTGCCAGCAGCCCGTTGGGGATAGCCAGTTACACAGATACGCAGTATTTT. Translated: CASSPLGIASYTDTQYF. This sequence joins TRBV7-2 and TRBJ2-3; D unresolved. V was cut by 5 bases and J by 2 bases, with 20 bases left in between. The CDR3 is 17 amino acids. Germline CDR1 reads SGHTA; CDR2 reads FQGNSA.

This sequence joins TRBV7-2 and TRBJ2-5; 9 nucleotides align to TRBD2. The CDR3 totals 16 residues. The germline gives CDR1 SGHTA, CDR2 FQGNSA. With V trimmed by 1 base and J by 5 bases, 8 bases remained unmatched. For the CDR3, the DNA is TGTGCCAGCAGCTTAGAGCGCGGGGGGGCATGGGAGACCCAGTACTTC. Its translation is CASSLERGGAWETQYF.

The chain recombines TRBV12-3 or TRBV12-4 with TRBJ2-3; 9 nucleotides match TRBD1. There are 14 residues in the CDR3. V trimming: 6 bases; J trimming: 8 bases; junction bases outside the gene matches: 9. The CDR3 region has the DNA TGTGCCAGCAGCCCGGGACAGGGCTTTGGTACGCAGTATTTT. It specifies CASSPGQGFGTQYF.

This chain uses TRBV6-2 or TRBV6-3 with TRBJ2-5; D ambiguous. The CDR3 extends over 12 amino acids. V was trimmed by 2 bases and J by 5 bases, leaving 6 bases between them. Germline CDR1 reads MNHEY; CDR2 reads SVGEGT. CDR3 nucleotide sequence: TGTGCCAGCAGTTACGAGTTTGAGACCCAGTACTTC. This translates into CASSYEFETQYF.

The chain joins TRBV27 to TRBJ2-7, with TRBD2 matching 10 bases. Unmatched junction bases numbered 3, after V lost 5 bases and J lost 2 bases. Germline V lookup: CDR1 MNHEY, CDR2 SMNVEV (reference sequence). The CDR3 is 14 residues long. The CDR3 nucleotides read TGTGCCAGCAGTCCCGGGACTAGCGCCTACGAGCAGTACTTC. Translated, it gives CASSPGTSAYEQYF.

V gene TRBV27 combines with J gene TRBJ2-7; TRBD1 or TRBD2 may be the D gene (5 bases each). CDR3 size: 16 residues. The V gene lost 2 bases and the J gene lost 0 bases, with 14 bases spanning the gap. Germline V CDR1 and CDR2: MNHEY, SMNVEV (reference sequence). Written as DNA, the CDR3 is TGTGCCAGCAGTTTAGGGACGGGTTTTGGCTCCTACGAGCAGTACTTC. Amino acids: CASSLGTGFGSYEQYF.

This clonotype came up a few times. The chain is built from TRBV7-8 and TRBJ2-3, with D perhaps given as TRBD1 or TRBD2 (5 bases each). Germline CDR1 and CDR2: SGHVS and FQNEAQ. The V and J ends lost 5 bases and 7 bases respectively, with 22 bases between them. This CDR3 region has 16 residues. The DNA for the CDR3 is TGTGCCAGCAGCCCTGTTGAAGGGGAGAGGTGGTATACGCAGTATTTT. Translation: CASSPVEGERWYTQYF. Full variable domain (missing parts from reference TRBV7-8 and TRBJ2-3): GAGVSQSPRYKVAKRGQDVALRCDPISGHVSLFWYQQALGQGPEFLTYFQNEAQLDKSGLPSDRFFAERPEGSVSTLKIQRTQQEDSAVYLCASSPVEGERWYTQYFGPGTRLTVL.

J is TRBJ2-7 and V is TRBV12-3 or TRBV12-4; the D call may be TRBD1 or TRBD2 (5 bases each). V was pared by 4 bases and J by 1 base, with 11 bases between. The CDR3 is made up of 14 amino acids. The CDR3 here is CASSSGTSSYEQYF. Written as DNA, the CDR3 is TGTGCCAGCAGTTCCGGGACGTCGTCCTACGAGCAGTACTTC.

V usage is TRBV4-3 and J usage is TRBJ2-3, with 16 bases that match TRBD2. From germline, CDR1 is LGHNA and CDR2 YSLEER. This CDR3 has 22 amino acids. Losses at the gene ends were 0 bases for V and 4 bases for J; bases not matched to a gene: 16. The CDR3 is CASSQDSTPPGLAGGHADTQYF. Here the CDR3 DNA reads TGCGCCAGCAGCCAAGATTCAACACCTCCGGGACTAGCGGGAGGGCACGCAGATACGCAGTATTTT.

This clonotype has more than one count but fewer than ten. The chain has TRBV19 and TRBJ2-5; weak D call: TRBD1 (5 bases). This CDR3 is built from 12 residues. The germline V gene has CDR1 LNHDA and CDR2 SQIVND (reference sequence). V was pared by 3 bases and J by 4 bases, with 6 bases between. The CDR3 sequence is CASSIRGETQYF. DNA for the CDR3: TGTGCCAGTAGTATTAGGGGAGAGACCCAGTACTTC. Combining the CDR3 with reference TRBV19 and TRBJ2-5 gives the whole variable domain DGGITQSPKYLFRKEGQNVTLSCEQNLNHDAMYWYRQDPGQGLRLIYYSQIVNDFQKGDIAEGYSVSREKKESFPLTVTSAQKNPTAFYLCASSIRGETQYFGPGTRLLVL.

The sample holds a few counts of this clonotype. The chain is built from TRBV27 and TRBJ2-7; 7 nucleotides match TRBD2. Germline assignment: CDR1 MNHEY and CDR2 SMNVEV (reference sequence). This CDR3 has 15 residues. V was pared by 2 bases and J by 0 bases, with 4 bases of the junction left unmatched. Here the CDR3 reads CASSLTGGSSYEQYF. CDR3 DNA: TGTGCCAGCAGTTTAACGGGCGGGAGCTCCTACGAGCAGTACTTC.

The V and J genes are TRBV7-6 and TRBJ2-3, with D possibly matching TRBD2 (5 bases). Germline-derived CDR1 and CDR2 are SGHVS and FNYEAQ. CDR3 size: 17 residues. V lost 7 bases and J lost 4, with 24 bases in between. The CDR3 DNA sequence: TGTGCCAGCAAAACCCGGGGTAGCGATACGATGTCAGATACGCAGTATTTT. Translation gives CASKTRGSDTMSDTQYF.

This clonotype was seen more than once but under ten times. This chain uses TRBV7-6 with TRBJ2-7, with 9 positions matching TRBD1. Trimming removed 4 bases from V and 5 bases from J; junction bases left unmatched: 12. Germline V gene sequence: CDR1 SGHVS, CDR2 FNYEAQ. The CDR3 spans 16 residues. DNA for the CDR3: TGTGCCAGCAGCTGGTACGCCGGGACAGGGTTCCACGAGCAGTACTTC. This sequence encodes CASSWYAGTGFHEQYF.

V and J are TRBV20-1 and TRBJ2-3, with TRBD2 matching over 7 bases. The V and J ends lost 6 bases and 0 bases, in that order; junction bases with no gene match: 9. Germline V gene data show CDR1 as DFQATT and CDR2 as SNEGSKA (reference sequence). CDR3 length equals 15 residues. CDR3: CSASRLGGSTDTQYF. CDR3 nucleotide sequence: TGCAGTGCCTCCCGTCTCGGGGGGAGCACAGATACGCAGTATTTT.

V and J are TRBV7-2 and TRBJ1-1, with TRBD1 as a possible D gene (5 bases). The V end lost 1 base, the J end lost 4 bases, and 13 bases lay between the germline ends. The CDR3 sequence is 15 residues long. Germline V gene lookup returns CDR1 SGHTA and CDR2 FQGNSA. CDR3 DNA sequence: TGTGCCAGCAGCTTAGTCCCTCCCGGGGGCACTGAAGCTTTCTTT. Translating gives CASSLVPPGGTEAFF. Filled out from reference TRBV7-2 and TRBJ1-1, the complete variable domain reads GAGVSQSPSNKVTEKGKDVELRCDPISGHTALYWYRQSLGQGLEFLIYFQGNSAPDKSGLPSDRFSAERTGGSVSTLTIQRTQQEDSAVYLCASSLVPPGGTEAFFGQGTRLTVV.

This clonotype was detected ten times or more. The chain employs TRBV7-6 and TRBJ2-2; 9 bases are shared with TRBD2. The CDR3 covers 16 residues. Germline-derived CDR1 and CDR2 are SGHVS and FNYEAQ. The V segment lost 6 bases and the J segment 0 bases; nucleotides outside the gene matches: 5. In DNA form, the CDR3 reads TGTGCCAGCAGTCCAACTAGCGGGCCGAACACCGGGGAGCTGTTTTTT. This sequence encodes CASSPTSGPNTGELFF.